This T cell receptor (beta chain) was documented in a study of blood T cell repertoires in COVID-19 (dated by TCRdb to the early 2020s). Broadly, across the study: Collaborator samples came from the United States, Italy and Spain and covered acute and convalescent phases of COVID-19. The material from the prospective study consisted of cDNA or gDNA derived from T cells, B-cell-depleted T cells, or PBMCs. The dataset comprised deeply sampled blood TCRbeta repertoires from subjects exposed to, actively infected with, or recovered from COVID-19. The repertoires were released in a freely available public database meant as a resource for research on the immune response to SARS-CoV-2. Samples came from the ongoing ImmuneRACE study (first 160 participants) plus 1,254 subjects from 6 global collaborators. Sample metadata almost always included a de-identified subject ID, COVID-19 status, age in years and sex. HLA class I and class II types, where available, came from metadata supplied by the sample provider rather than from assay-based typing. Study-wide findings and limitations: How much clinical and demographic metadata was included differed by source and by participant, and the metadata was provided uncurated.

Taken from cysteine to phenylalanine, the CDR3 has 13 residues. Of all the DNA, just the CDR3 is kept, 39 bases in frame from base 1. CDR1 and CDR2, per the germline V gene, are ENHRY and SYGVKD. V and J are truncated by 6 bases and 3 bases respectively, leaving an intervening sequence of 11 bases. Collaborating institutions collected whole blood in K2EDTA tubes following their own protocols. Collaborator samples were shipped for TCRbeta analysis as frozen whole blood, isolated PBMCs, or DNA extracted from either sample type. TCRbeta CDR3 regions were amplified from genomic DNA by means of the immunoSEQ Assay, a bias-controlled multiplex PCR. The authors' analysis ran thus. Nucleated cell counts per sample were estimated from amplification of reference gene primers within the assay. To quantify the absolute abundance of each unique TCRbeta CDR3 rearrangement, sequence reads were collapsed and filtered. For each sample, productive Simpson clonality was calculated as the square root of Simpson's diversity index across productive rearrangements. Drawn from immuneACCESS, this table holds only the in-frame rearrangements with V and J called that TCRdb kept. Clones are partly lost; checked studies trace under half to an unresolved V gene and leave the rest unexplained. That table is the source of V, J and clone size, and D and trimming were worked out from the DNA. In this sample the table shows about 140,000 clones, more than 65% of which occur a single time. The top ten clones comprise around 12% of the sample.

As for this clone: The antigen it recognizes is unknown. Qualities for individual bases were not recorded, and no much larger clone is one base off.

The V and J segments used are TRBV10-3 and TRBJ1-2, and perhaps TRBD1 as D gene, on 5 matching bases. Input material: peripheral blood. The clonotype originates from an elderly man with acute or convalescent COVID-19. The CDR3 in this case is CAIRGEGHYGYTF. The nucleotide sequence is given as TGTGCCATCAGGGGGGAGGGGCACTATGGCTACACCTTC.